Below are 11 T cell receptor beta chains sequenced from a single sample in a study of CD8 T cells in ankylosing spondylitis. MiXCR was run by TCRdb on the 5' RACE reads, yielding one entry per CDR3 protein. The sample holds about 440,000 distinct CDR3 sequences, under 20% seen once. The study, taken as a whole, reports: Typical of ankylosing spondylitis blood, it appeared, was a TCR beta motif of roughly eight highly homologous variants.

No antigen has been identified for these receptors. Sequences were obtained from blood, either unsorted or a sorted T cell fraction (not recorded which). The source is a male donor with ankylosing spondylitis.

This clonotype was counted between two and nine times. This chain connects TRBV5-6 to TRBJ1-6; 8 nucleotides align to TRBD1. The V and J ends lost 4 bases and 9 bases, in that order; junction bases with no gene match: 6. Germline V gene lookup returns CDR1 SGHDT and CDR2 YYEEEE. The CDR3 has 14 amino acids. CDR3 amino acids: CASSRDRRSSPLHF. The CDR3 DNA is TGTGCCAGCAGCCGGGACAGGCGGAGTTCACCCCTCCACTTT.

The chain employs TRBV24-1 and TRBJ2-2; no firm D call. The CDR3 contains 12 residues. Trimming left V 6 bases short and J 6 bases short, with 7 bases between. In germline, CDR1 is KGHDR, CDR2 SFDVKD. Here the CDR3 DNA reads TGTGCCACCAGTCGAGAGTCCGGGGAGCTGTTTTTT. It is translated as CATSRESGELFF.

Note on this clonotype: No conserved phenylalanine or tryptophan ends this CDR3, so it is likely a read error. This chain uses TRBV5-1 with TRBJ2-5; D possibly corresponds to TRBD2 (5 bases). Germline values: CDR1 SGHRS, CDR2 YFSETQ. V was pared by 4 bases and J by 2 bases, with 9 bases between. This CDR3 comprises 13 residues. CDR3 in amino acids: CASSPRGQETQYL. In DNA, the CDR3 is TGCGCCAGCAGCCCTCGGGGACAAGAGACCCAGTACTTA.

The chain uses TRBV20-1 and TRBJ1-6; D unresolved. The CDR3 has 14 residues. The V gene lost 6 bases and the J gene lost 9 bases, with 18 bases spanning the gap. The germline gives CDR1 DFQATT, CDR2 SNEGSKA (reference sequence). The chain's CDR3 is CSARSPLLGSPLHF. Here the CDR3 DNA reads TGCAGTGCCCGTTCGCCTCTTTTGGGTTCACCCCTCCACTTT.

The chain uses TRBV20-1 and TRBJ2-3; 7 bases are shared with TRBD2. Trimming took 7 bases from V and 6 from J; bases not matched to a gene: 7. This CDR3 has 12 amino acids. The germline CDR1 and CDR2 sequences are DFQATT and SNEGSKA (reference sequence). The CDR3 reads CSVAGVGDTQYF. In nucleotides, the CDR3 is TGCAGTGTGGCGGGAGTAGGGGATACGCAGTATTTT.

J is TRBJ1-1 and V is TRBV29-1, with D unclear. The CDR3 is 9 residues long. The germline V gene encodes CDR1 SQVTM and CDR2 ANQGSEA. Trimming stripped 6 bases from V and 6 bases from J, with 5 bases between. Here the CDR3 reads CSVEAEAFF. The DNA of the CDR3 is TGCAGCGTCGAGGCTGAAGCTTTCTTT.

CDR3 loop: CASSLRGGSPEKLFF. The DNA for the CDR3 is TGTGCCAGCAGCTTGAGAGGAGGTTCCCCGGAAAAACTGTTTTTT. The genes are TRBV5-6 and TRBJ1-4; D uncertain. Trimming shortened V by 1 base and J by 8 bases, and 15 bases separated the two germline ends. The germline V gene has CDR1 SGHDT and CDR2 YYEEEE. The CDR3 has 15 amino acids.

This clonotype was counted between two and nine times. The CDR3 region has the DNA TGTGCCAGCTCTGAGCGGGAGGGCCTTGGCACAGATACGCAGTATTTT. Translated: CASSEREGLGTDTQYF. This chain uses TRBV9 with TRBJ2-3; TRBD2 agrees at 10 bases. Germline CDR1 reads SGDLS; CDR2 reads YYNGEE. J gave up 1 base and V 7 bases, and 9 bases lay outside the gene matches. The CDR3 runs to 16 residues.

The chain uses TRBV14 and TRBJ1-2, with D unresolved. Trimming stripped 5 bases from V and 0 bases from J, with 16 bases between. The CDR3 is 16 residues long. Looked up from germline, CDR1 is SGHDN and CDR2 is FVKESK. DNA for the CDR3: TGTGCCAGCAGCACACTCCGGATGGATACTAACTATGGCTACACCTTC. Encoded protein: CASSTLRMDTNYGYTF.

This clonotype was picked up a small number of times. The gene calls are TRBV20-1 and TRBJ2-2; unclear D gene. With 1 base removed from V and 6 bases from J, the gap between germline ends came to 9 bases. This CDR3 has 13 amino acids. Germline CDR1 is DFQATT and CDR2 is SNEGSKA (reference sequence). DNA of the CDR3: TGCAGTGCTAGAGGCATATTCCCCGGGGAGCTGTTTTTT. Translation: CSARGIFPGELFF.

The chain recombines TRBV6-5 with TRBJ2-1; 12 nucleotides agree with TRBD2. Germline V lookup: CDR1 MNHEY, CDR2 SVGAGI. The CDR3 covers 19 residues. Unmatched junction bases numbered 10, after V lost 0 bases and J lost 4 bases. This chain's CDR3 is CASSYSRWRTSGTYNEQFF. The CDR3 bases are TGTGCCAGCAGTTACTCGAGATGGAGGACTAGCGGGACATACAATGAGCAGTTCTTC.